The clone carrying this T cell receptor (beta chain) was recorded a few times. Its antigen is not known. The primer mix had 60 Vbeta and 13 Jbeta primers. Profiling relied on immunoSEQ multiplex PCR, and the TCRdb table lists in-frame clones only, not all of them. The data hold 150,000 or so clones, with 82% observed a single time. The sample comes from a study of cytomegalovirus exposure and HLA in healthy donors. Points from the study as a whole: Researchers left out some V segments, among them TRBV6-2 and TRBV6-3, as indistinguishable. Cytomegalovirus status was reportedly diagnosed by the classifier with high sensitivity and specificity.

The V gene lost 6 bases and the J gene lost 3 bases, with 9 bases spanning the gap. Germline values: CDR1 WNHNN, CDR2 SYGVQD (reference sequence). This CDR3 has 12 amino acids. The sequence was obtained from a woman aged 50 to 60 in good health and CMV-seropositive. The gene calls are TRBV10-1 and TRBJ2-7, with D hard to call. Input material: PBMCs. CDR3 sequence reads: CASSAPGYEQYF. CDR3 nucleotides: TGCGCCAGCAGCGCCCCAGGCTACGAGCAGTACTTC.